The present entry profiles one TCR beta chain with its context. This entry comes from a study of a mutant IDH1 vaccine in newly diagnosed glioma. The method was immunoSEQ multiplex PCR; TCRdb's version includes in-frame clones alone and lacks a portion of them. The profile shows some 90,000 clones, over 70% of them singletons. CDR1 and CDR2 from the germline V gene are SGHDT and YYEEEE. This CDR3 region has 14 residues. V lost 0 bases and J 4 bases, leaving 10 bases between the germline ends. Time point of the sample: baseline, week 1 (first vaccination visit). As for treatment: pre-vaccination baseline after standard-of-care therapy.

Sequences were derived from PBMCs, sampled from a glioma patient treated with radiotherapy, temozolomide or both. This chain joins TRBV5-6 and TRBJ1-2; no firm D call. The clonotype comes from a man aged 35 to 55 with glioma. Some clones in this sample may be carry-over from other donors' samples. CDR3 sequence: CASSLAFPGYGYTF. CDR3 nucleotide sequence: TGTGCCAGCAGCTTGGCTTTTCCTGGCTATGGCTACACCTTC.